This T cell receptor beta chain was retrieved from a study of response to subunit inactivated influenza vaccine. The study, taken as a whole, reports: The authors suggested that every seasonal influenza vaccination recruits few new T cells.

TCRdb used MiXCR to reprocess the RT-PCR reads, holding one entry per CDR3 protein. The sample consists of 800,000 or so distinct CDR3 sequences, around 20% of them appearing once. Germline loops: CDR1 SQVTM, CDR2 ANQGSEA. The CDR3 runs 14 residues. V was pared by 4 bases and J by 4 bases, with 3 bases of the junction left unmatched. Concerning this clonotype itself: The antigen is undetermined.

This clonotype was obtained from a man aged 45 to 65 who received an inactivated influenza vaccine. This sequence joins TRBV29-1 and TRBJ2-1; 11 bases agree with TRBD2. The sample here was PBMCs from blood, taken about 5 days after vaccination. The CDR3 is CSVGTSGRYNEQFF. The CDR3 nucleotides are TGCAGCGTTGGAACTAGCGGGAGATACAATGAGCAGTTCTTC.